The clone carrying this TCR beta chain was seen a single time. Sequencing used immunoSEQ multiplex PCR; TCRdb keeps in-frame clones, though not all of them. Counted here are under 400,000 clones, nearly 90% occurring once; the ten biggest clones make up around 6.3%. The record originates from a study of blood T cell repertoires in COVID-19. The origin of this receptor is a man between 18 and 35 years old with active or convalescent COVID-19. Material: peripheral blood.

CDR3 in amino acids: CASQSGYLAVLYNEQFF. CDR3 sequence (DNA): TGTGCCAGCCAATCGGGATATCTAGCGGTCTTGTACAATGAGCAGTTCTTC. The V call is TRBV28, the J call TRBJ2-1, with 7 bases identical to TRBD2. CDR3 length: 17 residues. After removal of 8 bases from V and 4 bases from J, the junction contained 17 bases not matched to a gene. The V gene's germline CDR1 is MDHEN and CDR2 SYDVKM.